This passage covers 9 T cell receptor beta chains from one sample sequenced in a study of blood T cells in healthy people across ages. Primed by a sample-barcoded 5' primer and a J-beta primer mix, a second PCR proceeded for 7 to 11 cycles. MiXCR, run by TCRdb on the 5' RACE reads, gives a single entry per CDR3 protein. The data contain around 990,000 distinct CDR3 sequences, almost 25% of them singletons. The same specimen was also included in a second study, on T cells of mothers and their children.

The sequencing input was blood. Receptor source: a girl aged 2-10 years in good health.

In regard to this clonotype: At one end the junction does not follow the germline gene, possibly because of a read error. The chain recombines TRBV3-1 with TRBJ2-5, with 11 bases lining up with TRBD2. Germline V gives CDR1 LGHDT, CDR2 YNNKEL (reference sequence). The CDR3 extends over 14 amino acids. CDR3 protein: CASSPQVAGGGEFF. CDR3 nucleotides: TGTGCCAGCAGCCCCCAAGTAGCGGGAGGGGGGGAGTTCTTC.

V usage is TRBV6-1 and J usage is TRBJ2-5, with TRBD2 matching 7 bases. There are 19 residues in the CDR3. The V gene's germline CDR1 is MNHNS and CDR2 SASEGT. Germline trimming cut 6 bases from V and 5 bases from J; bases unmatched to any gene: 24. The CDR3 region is CASSTPTAASGPLRETQYF. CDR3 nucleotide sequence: TGTGCCAGCAGCACCCCTACGGCGGCTAGCGGTCCACTAAGGGAGACCCAGTACTTC.

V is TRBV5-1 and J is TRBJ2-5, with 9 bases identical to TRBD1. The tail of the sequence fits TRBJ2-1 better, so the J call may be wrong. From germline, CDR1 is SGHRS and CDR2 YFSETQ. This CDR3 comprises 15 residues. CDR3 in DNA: TGCGCCAGCTTCCTACCGGGACAGGGTTCCAATGAGCAGTTCTTC. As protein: CASFLPGQGSNEQFF.

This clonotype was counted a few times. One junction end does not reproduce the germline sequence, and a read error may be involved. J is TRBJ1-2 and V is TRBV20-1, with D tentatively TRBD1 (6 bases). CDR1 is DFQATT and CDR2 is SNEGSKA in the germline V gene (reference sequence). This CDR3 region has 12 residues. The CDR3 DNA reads TGCAGTGCTGGAGATGAAGGGGGTGCTTACACCTTC. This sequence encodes CSAGDEGGAYTF.

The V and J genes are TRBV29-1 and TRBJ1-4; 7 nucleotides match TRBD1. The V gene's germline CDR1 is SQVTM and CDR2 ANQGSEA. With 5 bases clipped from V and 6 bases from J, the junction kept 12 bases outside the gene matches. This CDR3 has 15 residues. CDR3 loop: CSVTDSQGTDEKLFF. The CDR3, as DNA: TGCAGCGTTACGGACTCCCAAGGGACAGATGAAAAACTGTTTTTT.

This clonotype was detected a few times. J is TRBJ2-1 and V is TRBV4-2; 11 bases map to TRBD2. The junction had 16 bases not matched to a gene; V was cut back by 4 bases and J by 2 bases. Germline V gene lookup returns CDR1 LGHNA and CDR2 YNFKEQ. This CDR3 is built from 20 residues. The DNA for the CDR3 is TGTGCCAGCAGCCCAACGGCATACGGGACTAGCGGACCTCCCTACAATGAGCAGTTCTTC. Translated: CASSPTAYGTSGPPYNEQFF.

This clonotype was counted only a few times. For the CDR3, the DNA is TGTGCCAGCAGTTGGGGACTAGCGGGAGGCACCGGGGAGCTGTTTTTT. As protein: CASSWGLAGGTGELFF. The chain links TRBV5-6 to TRBJ2-2; 15 bases align to TRBD2. The CDR3 sequence is 16 residues long. In germline, CDR1 is SGHDT, CDR2 YYEEEE. Trimming cost V 5 bases and J 4 bases; bases outside gene matches: 3.

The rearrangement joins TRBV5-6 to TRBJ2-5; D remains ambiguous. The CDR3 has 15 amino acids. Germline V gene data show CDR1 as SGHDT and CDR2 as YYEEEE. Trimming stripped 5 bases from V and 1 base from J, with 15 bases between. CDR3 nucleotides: TGTGCCAGCAGTCCCGAACCGGGCGTCCAAGAGACCCAGTACTTC. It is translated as CASSPEPGVQETQYF.

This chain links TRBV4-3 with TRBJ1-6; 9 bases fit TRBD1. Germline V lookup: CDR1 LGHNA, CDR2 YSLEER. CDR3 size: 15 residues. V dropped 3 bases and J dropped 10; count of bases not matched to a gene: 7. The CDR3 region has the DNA TGCGCCAGCAGCCAGGGACAGGGCGGGGACTCACCCCTCCACTTT. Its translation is CASSQGQGGDSPLHF.